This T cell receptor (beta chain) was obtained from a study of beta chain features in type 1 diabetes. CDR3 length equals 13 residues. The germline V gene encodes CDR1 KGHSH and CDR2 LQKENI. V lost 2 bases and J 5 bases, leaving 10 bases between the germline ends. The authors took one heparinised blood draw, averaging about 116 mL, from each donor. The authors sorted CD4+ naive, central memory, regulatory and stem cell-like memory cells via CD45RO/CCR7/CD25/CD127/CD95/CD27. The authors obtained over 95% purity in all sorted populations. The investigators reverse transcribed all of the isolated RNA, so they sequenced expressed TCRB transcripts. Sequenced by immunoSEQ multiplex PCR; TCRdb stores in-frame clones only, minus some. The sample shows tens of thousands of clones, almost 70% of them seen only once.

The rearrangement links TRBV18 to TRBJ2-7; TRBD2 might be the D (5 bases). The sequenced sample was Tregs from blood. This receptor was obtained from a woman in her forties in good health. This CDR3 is CASSPYSAHEQYF. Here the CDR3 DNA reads TGTGCCAGCTCACCATATAGCGCCCACGAGCAGTACTTC.